This entry lists 21 T cell receptor beta chains sequenced from one sample in a study of human T cells and chemical hapten exposure. TCRdb reprocessed the RACE reads via MiXCR and lists one record per CDR3 protein. The table has more than 45,000 distinct CDR3 sequences, 9.5% to 15% seen once. This sample's time point: patch test 3, about 24 weeks after DPC sensitization. The treatment: therapeutic diphenylcyclopropenone sensitization with weekly scalp DPC. The sequencing here drew on whole blood, taken in connection with sensitization to the hapten diphenylcyclopropenone (DPC). The receptors here all came from a man aged 30 to 45 with alopecia areata. Some clones in this sample may be carry-over from other donors' samples.

This clonotype has a handful of counts. The chain employs TRBV28 and TRBJ1-4; no clear D gene. CDR3 length equals 14 residues. V shed 6 bases and J shed 0 bases, with 8 bases lying between them. In germline, CDR1 is MDHEN, CDR2 SYDVKM. The CDR3 protein is CASRPGPTNEKLFF. DNA for the CDR3: TGTGCCAGCAGGCCAGGCCCAACTAATGAAAAACTGTTTTTT.

This clonotype was detected only a few times. The chain is built from TRBV6-6 and TRBJ2-1; 9 nucleotides agree with TRBD1. This CDR3 has 16 residues. J lost 4 bases, V lost 1 base, and 5 bases had no gene match. CDR1 is MNHNY, CDR2 SVGAGI, per germline (reference sequence). The CDR3 DNA follows: TGTGCCAGCAGTTACTTACCCGGGACAGGGTACAATGAGCAGTTCTTC. It yields the protein CASSYLPGTGYNEQFF.

The DNA of the CDR3 is TGCAGTGCTGAGATTTCCGGGACAGGCTATGGCTACACCTTC. This gives the protein CSAEISGTGYGYTF. V is TRBV20-1 and J is TRBJ1-2, with 8 bases lining up with TRBD1. This CDR3 is built from 14 residues. Germline values: CDR1 DFQATT, CDR2 SNEGSKA (reference sequence). The V and J ends lost 5 bases and 4 bases, in that order; junction bases with no gene match: 9.

Concerning this clonotype itself: Being one base from a much bigger clone, this may be a read error. The CDR3 spells CVSSRTGTTEAFF. The CDR3 DNA sequence: TGTGTCAGCAGCCGGACCGGGACCACTGAAGCTTTCTTT. This sequence joins TRBV4-2 and TRBJ1-1; a weak D match, TRBD1 (5 bases). The CDR3 sequence is 13 residues long. Germline CDR1 is LGHNA and CDR2 is YNFKEQ.

Many counts were recorded for this clonotype. The chain links TRBV29-1 to TRBJ2-7, with 8 bases identical to TRBD1. This CDR3 comprises 15 residues. From germline, CDR1 is SQVTM and CDR2 ANQGSEA. J was trimmed by 3 bases and V by 2 bases; bases with no gene match: 9. This chain's CDR3 is CSVESGRGLGYEQYF. The CDR3 DNA follows: TGCAGCGTTGAATCTGGCAGGGGGCTGGGCTACGAGCAGTACTTC.

This clonotype was seen at least ten times. The chain has TRBV7-9 and TRBJ2-6, with TRBD1 matching over 10 bases. V trimming: 3 bases; J trimming: 0 bases; junction bases outside the gene matches: 2. Germline CDR1 and CDR2: SEHNR and FQNEAQ (reference sequence). This CDR3 has 17 amino acids. The CDR3 sequence is CASSLGQGSSGANVLTF. Written as DNA, the CDR3 is TGTGCCAGCAGCTTGGGACAGGGGAGCTCTGGGGCCAACGTCCTGACTTTC.

The V and J genes are TRBV4-3 and TRBJ2-3; weak D call: TRBD1 (5 bases). CDR3 length equals 16 residues. The germline gives CDR1 LGHNA, CDR2 YSLEER. Trimming took off 1 base at V and 2 bases at J, with 13 bases between the two ends. The CDR3 nucleotides read TGCGCCAGCAGCCAAGCGGCAGGGCGTACCACAGATACGCAGTATTTT. This gives the protein CASSQAAGRTTDTQYF.

The chain combines TRBV14 with TRBJ1-6, with D tentatively TRBD1 (5 bases). The V and J ends lost 0 bases and 5 bases respectively, with 20 bases between them. The length of the CDR3 is 19 residues. Germline CDR1 and CDR2: SGHDN and FVKESK. DNA for the CDR3: TGTGCCAGCAGCCAAGATCGCGGGGCCGACAATTACCATAATTCACCCCTCCACTTT. It codes for CASSQDRGADNYHNSPLHF.

J is TRBJ2-1 and V is TRBV12-5; D is undetermined. The germline CDR1 and CDR2 sequences are LGHNT and FRNRAP. The V end was cut by 0 bases, the J end by 9 bases, with 9 bases between. The CDR3 sequence is 13 residues long. CDR3 protein: CASGLVRSTEQFF. The CDR3 bases are TGTGCTAGTGGTTTGGTACGGAGCACTGAGCAGTTCTTC. The full variable domain, in which reference TRBV12-5 and TRBJ2-1 provide the parts outside the CDR3, is DARVTQTPRHKVTEMGQEVTMRCQPILGHNTVFWYRQTMMQGLELLAYFRNRAPLDDSGMPKDRFSAEMPDATLATLKIQPSEPRDSAVYFCASGLVRSTEQFFGPGTRLTVL.

The V and J genes are TRBV2 and TRBJ2-2; TRBD1 aligns across 11 bases. This CDR3 contains 14 residues. Losses at the gene ends were 7 bases for V and 6 bases for J; bases not matched to a gene: 4. Germline CDR1 SNHLY, CDR2 FYNNEI. The DNA for the CDR3 is TGTGCCAGCAACGGACAGGGGGCGTCCGGGGAGCTGTTTTTT. As protein: CASNGQGASGELFF.

Comment on this clonotype: With a much larger clone just one base away, this may be a read error. CDR3 loop: CVSSFRDRDLDDGDTQYF. CDR3 nucleotides: TGTGTCAGCAGCTTCCGGGACAGGGATCTCGATGACGGAGATACGCAGTATTTT. J is TRBJ2-3 and V is TRBV7-6, with 9 bases matching TRBD1. CDR1 SGHVS and CDR2 FNYEAQ come from the germline V gene. The CDR3 has 18 amino acids.

CDR3 in DNA: TGCGCCAGCAGCTTGGGGACAAGCTACAATGAGCAGTTCTTC. This codes for CASSLGTSYNEQFF. The chain links TRBV5-1 to TRBJ2-1, with D possibly matching TRBD1 (5 bases). The CDR3 runs 14 residues. Trimming took 0 bases from V and 3 from J, leaving 7 bases between them. Germline values: CDR1 SGHRS, CDR2 YFSETQ.

In its sample, this clonotype was seen many times. This chain joins TRBV12-3 or TRBV12-4 and TRBJ2-7, with D perhaps assigned TRBD1 or TRBD2 (5 bases each). The CDR3 is 13 residues long. The V gene lost 6 bases and the J gene lost 1 base, with 10 bases spanning the gap. The CDR3 loop reads CASSWDGSYEQYF. For the CDR3, the DNA is TGTGCCAGCAGCTGGGACGGATCCTACGAGCAGTACTTC.

In this sample, this clonotype turned up many times. The chain links TRBV28 to TRBJ2-7; possible D gene TRBD1, 5 bases. The CDR3 has 13 residues. V gave up 6 bases and J gave up 3 bases, with 12 bases separating them. Per the germline V gene, CDR1 is MDHEN and CDR2 is SYDVKM. CDR3 bases: TGTGCCAGCAGAGCGACAGTTTTCTACGAGCAGTACTTC. Amino acids: CASRATVFYEQYF.

This clonotype was seen repeatedly, ten times or more. J is TRBJ2-4 and V is TRBV29-1; TRBD1 might be the D (6 bases). The CDR3 runs to 14 residues. Germline V CDR1 and CDR2: SQVTM, ANQGSEA. V gave up 4 bases and J gave up 8 bases, with 18 bases separating them. CDR3 amino acids: CSVGPGDNADIQYF. The CDR3 nucleotides are TGCAGCGTTGGGCCAGGGGATAATGCAGACATTCAGTACTTC. The full variable domain, in which reference TRBV29-1 and TRBJ2-4 provide the parts outside the CDR3, is SAVISQKPSRDICQRGTSLTIQCQVDSQVTMMFWYRQQPGQSLTLIATANQGSEATYESGFVIDKFPISRPNLTFSTLTVSNMSPEDSSIYLCSVGPGDNADIQYFGAGTRLSVL.

The chain carries TRBV6-5 and TRBJ1-1; possible D gene TRBD1, 5 bases. The germline V and J ends were trimmed by 4 bases and 5 bases, with 14 bases remaining between them. Germline-derived CDR1 and CDR2 are MNHEY and SVGAGI. There are 14 residues in the CDR3. CDR3 sequence: CASSFYRGGTEAFF. CDR3 in DNA: TGTGCCAGCAGTTTCTATAGGGGTGGAACTGAAGCTTTCTTT.

This clonotype appeared many times. CDR3 in amino acids: CASRGTVNTEAFF. The CDR3 DNA sequence: TGTGCCAGCAGGGGGACGGTGAACACTGAAGCTTTCTTT. This chain uses TRBV28 with TRBJ1-1; D is perhaps TRBD1 (5 bases). CDR1 and CDR2 from the germline V gene are MDHEN and SYDVKM. Between the trimmed V and J ends, which lost 6 bases and 0 bases, there was a span of 8 bases. This CDR3 is 13 amino acids long.

The chain employs TRBV18 and TRBJ2-5; no clear D gene. The ends were cut back, 1 base at V and 5 bases at J, with 14 bases in the middle. Germline V gives CDR1 KGHSH, CDR2 LQKENI. The CDR3 covers 15 residues. The CDR3 DNA is TGTGCCAGCTCACCACAAGAATTTAACGAGGAGACCCAGTACTTC. This gives the protein CASSPQEFNEETQYF. The full variable domain, completed using reference TRBV18 and TRBJ2-5, is NAGVMQNPRHLVRRRGQEARLRCSPMKGHSHVYWYRQLPEEGLKFMVYLQKENIIDESGMPKERFSAEFPKEGPSILRIQQVVRGDSAAYFCASSPQEFNEETQYFGPGTRLLVL.

This clonotype was counted a few times. The rearrangement joins TRBV5-1 to TRBJ2-7; 10 bases fit TRBD2. CDR3 size: 15 residues. Germline CDR1 and CDR2: SGHRS and YFSETQ. V trimming: 5 bases; J trimming: 5 bases; junction bases outside the gene matches: 10. CDR3 in amino acids: CASRASGGAGDEQYF. CDR3 sequence (DNA): TGCGCCAGCAGGGCCAGCGGGGGGGCCGGCGACGAGCAGTACTTC. Complete variable domain (other parts from reference TRBV5-1 and TRBJ2-7): KAGVTQTPRYLIKTRGQQVTLSCSPISGHRSVSWYQQTPGQGLQFLFEYFSETQRNKGNFPGRFSGRQFSNSRSEMNVSTLELGDSALYLCASRASGGAGDEQYFGPGTRLTVT.

Comments on this clonotype: A much bigger clone sits one base away, suggesting this may be a read error. V gene TRBV12-3 or TRBV12-4 combines with J gene TRBJ2-1; possibly TRBD1 for D (5 bases). CDR3 size: 16 residues. Trimming removed 7 bases at V and 0 bases at J, with 16 bases between. As DNA, the CDR3 is TGTGCCAGCAAAGCCCTCGGCAGGGCCTCCTACAATGAGCAGTTCTTC. Encoded protein: CASKALGRASYNEQFF.

The chain is built from TRBV27 and TRBJ2-7; tentatively, D is TRBD1 (6 bases). The CDR3 loop spans 15 amino acids. The germline V gene encodes CDR1 MNHEY and CDR2 SMNVEV (reference sequence). Trimming cost V 2 bases and J 0 bases, with 11 bases left between them. CDR3 amino acids: CASSLQGIYSYEQYF. The CDR3 DNA follows: TGTGCCAGCAGTTTACAGGGGATCTACTCCTACGAGCAGTACTTC.